This T cell receptor (beta chain) was captured in a study of blood T cell repertoires in COVID-19 (dated by TCRdb to 2018 to 2021). About the investigation overall: The collaborator samples originated in the United States, Italy and Spain and spanned the acute and convalescent phases of COVID-19. Sample metadata almost always included a de-identified subject ID, COVID-19 status, age in years and sex. The samples were drawn from the first 160 participants of the ongoing ImmuneRACE study and from more than 1,000 subjects provided by 6 global collaborators. Subjects who had been exposed to COVID-19, were actively infected with it, or had recovered from it provided the deeply sampled blood TCRbeta repertoires that made up the dataset. The material from the prospective study consisted of cDNA or gDNA derived from T cells, B-cell-depleted T cells, or PBMCs. Where HLA class I and class II types were available, the types were taken from metadata supplied by the sample provider, not from assay-based typing. The repertoires were made available in a free public database intended to serve as a resource for research on the immune response to SARS-CoV-2. What the study reported, not specific to this receptor: How much clinical and demographic metadata was included differed by source and by participant, and the metadata was provided uncurated.

From the cysteine through the phenylalanine, the CDR3 covers 13 amino acids. Only the CDR3 portion is preserved as DNA: 39 bases, with reading frame beginning at the first base. The germline V gene gives CDR1 as ENHRY and CDR2 as SYGVKD. The germline V and J ends show losses of 6 bases and 8 bases respectively, and no gene match explains 4 bases of the junction. To note about this clone: Its cognate antigen has yet to be identified. The input lacks base qualities; no much larger clone sits a single base away.

The immunoSEQ Assay, a bias-controlled multiplex PCR, was used to amplify TCRbeta CDR3 regions from genomic DNA. From the authors' description of their analysis: Nucleated cell counts per sample were estimated from amplification of reference gene primers within the assay. To quantify the absolute abundance of each unique TCRbeta CDR3 rearrangement, sequence reads were collapsed and filtered. For each sample, productive Simpson clonality was calculated as the square root of Simpson's diversity index across productive rearrangements. In its TCRdb copy, this immuneACCESS table keeps in-frame sequences only and misses some clones. Where compared with another copy, unresolved V genes explain less than half of these, and the others have no known cause. V and J calls and clone size are copied from that table; D and trimming were computed from the DNA. The sample table shows tens of thousands of clones, and more than 75% are seen once. The ten largest clones represent under 65% of the sample.

Collaborating institutions collected whole blood in K2EDTA tubes following their own protocols. For TCRbeta analysis, collaborator samples were shipped as frozen whole blood, as isolated PBMCs, or as DNA extracted from either sample type. The receptor comes from a man aged 70-80 years with acute or convalescent COVID-19. The sequence is built from TRBV10-3 and TRBJ1-6; TRBD1 matches 7 bases in the middle. Sequenced: peripheral blood. This receptor has the CDR3 CAIRDRLDSPLHF. The DNA reads as follows: TGTGCCATCAGGGACAGGTTAGATTCACCCCTCCACTTT.